The 17 T cell receptor beta chains presented below share a single source sample, sequenced in a study of tumor-infiltrating lymphocytes in primary liver carcinoma. The input was 450 to 500 ng total RNA; TCR beta cDNA was made from it with a constant-region primer. Slightly modified ARM-PCR, run as three nested multiplex PCR rounds, produced the TCR beta libraries. Forward primers for TRBV1-TRBV30 and a C-beta reverse primer served the first two PCR rounds, at around 9 cycles each. MiXCR, applied by TCRdb to the multiplex PCR reads, yields one record per CDR3 protein. Of under 200,000 distinct CDR3 sequences in the sample, around four fifths were seen once. Extraction of RNA together with DNA used 20-30 mg of unsorted bulk tissue. Sample: tumor tissue from primary liver carcinoma. The origin of the receptors is a man in his forties or fifties with primary liver carcinoma and hepatitis B virus infection.

Note on this clonotype: The CDR3 does not end in the conserved phenylalanine or tryptophan, so this is likely a read error. The V call is TRBV7-8, the J call TRBJ2-7, with TRBD2 as a possible D gene (5 bases). Germline assignment: CDR1 SGHVS and CDR2 FQNEAQ. The CDR3 has 13 residues. The CDR3 bases are TGTGCGAGCAGCTTTACTAGGGCCTACGAGCAGTACTTG. Translation gives CASSFTRAYEQYL.

The rearrangement joins TRBV12-3 or TRBV12-4 to TRBJ1-1, with D possibly TRBD1 on 5 matching bases. The CDR3 contains 13 residues. CDR3 sequence reads: CVRSFAGRAEAFF. Written as DNA, the CDR3 is TGTGTCAGGAGTTTTGCGGGACGGGCGGAAGCTTTCTTT.

The table lists this clonotype with a few counts. The junction and the germline gene differ at one end; a read error may be behind it. The V and J genes are TRBV4-2 and TRBJ1-6; 8 bases fit TRBD1. CDR3 length: 18 amino acids. From germline, CDR1 is LGHNA and CDR2 YNFKEQ. The CDR3 here is CASSQDTWGTGFNSPLHF. Here the CDR3 DNA reads TGTGCCAGCAGTCAAGATACTTGGGGGACAGGATTCAATTCACCCCTCCACTTT.

This clonotype was detected many times. The chain is built from TRBV30 and TRBJ2-1, with D maybe TRBD2 (6 bases). Germline V gene sequence: CDR1 GTSNPN, CDR2 SVGIG (reference sequence). The V gene lost 5 bases and the J gene lost 3 bases, with 8 bases spanning the gap. This CDR3 contains 12 residues. The CDR3 DNA follows: TGTGCCTGGGCGGAGGGCTACAATGAGCAGTTCTTC. Translation gives CAWAEGYNEQFF.

The chain has TRBV29-1 and TRBJ2-7; TRBD2 matches 11 bases. V trimming: 7 bases; J trimming: 3 bases; junction bases outside the gene matches: 14. Germline loops: CDR1 SQVTM, CDR2 ANQGSEA. The CDR3 runs to 16 residues. The CDR3 loop reads CSARTSGYSRHYEQYF. The DNA for the CDR3 is TGCAGCGCGCGGACTAGCGGGTACTCAAGACACTACGAGCAGTACTTC.

As to this clonotype: One end of the junction does not line up with germline, which may come from a read error. The rearrangement joins TRBV4-2 to TRBJ1-1; the D gene is possibly TRBD1 (5 bases). The CDR3 is 14 residues long. Germline-derived CDR1 and CDR2 are LGHNA and YNFKEQ. CDR3 protein: CASSRGVENTEAIF. The CDR3 region has the DNA TGTGCCAGCAGTCGGGGGGTAGAGAACACTGAAGCTATCTTT.

The chain employs TRBV29-1 and TRBJ2-5; 9 positions agree with TRBD2. V dropped 3 bases and J dropped 6; count of bases not matched to a gene: 8. The CDR3 runs to 14 residues. The germline CDR1 and CDR2 sequences are SQVTM and ANQGSEA. The CDR3 sequence: CSVDLAGDGKTQYF. The CDR3 coding sequence is TGCAGCGTTGATTTAGCGGGGGACGGGAAGACCCAGTACTTC.

This chain uses TRBV5-4 with TRBJ2-3; weak D call: TRBD2 (5 bases). Germline lookup yields CDR1 SGHNT and CDR2 YYREEE (reference sequence). The CDR3 loop spans 16 amino acids. The V end lost 5 bases, the J end lost 4 bases, and 20 bases lay between the germline ends. The DNA of the CDR3 is TGTGCCAGCAGTATTCCCTGGGGAGTTTTTTCAGATACGCAGTATTTT. Translating it yields CASSIPWGVFSDTQYF. Together with reference TRBV5-4 and TRBJ2-3, the CDR3 gives the full variable domain: ETGVTQSPTHLIKTRGQQVTLRCSSQSGHNTVSWYQQALGQGPQFIFQYYREEENGRGNFPPRFSGLQFPNYSSELNVNALELDDSALYLCASSIPWGVFSDTQYFGPGTRLTVL.

Of note for this clonotype: This may stem from a read error, because a much larger clone lies one nucleotide away. This chain uses TRBV7-3 with TRBJ2-2; D gene ambiguous. V lost 7 bases and J 0 bases, leaving 15 bases between the germline ends. CDR1 and CDR2 (germline): SGHTA, FQGTGA. The CDR3 is made up of 16 amino acids. The CDR3 spells CASIFRSRANTGELFF. In nucleotides, the CDR3 is TGTGCCAGCATCTTCCGGTCTCGCGCGAACACCGGGGAGCTGTTTTTT.

Regarding this clonotype: The junction differs from germline at one of its ends, possibly a read error. V is TRBV12-5 and J is TRBJ1-1; possibly TRBD1 for D (5 bases). CDR3 length: 13 amino acids. CDR1 LGHNT and CDR2 FRNRAP come from the germline V gene. Here the CDR3 reads CASHGTGNTEASF. In DNA form, the CDR3 reads TGTGCAAGTCACGGGACGGGGAACACTGAAGCTTCCTTT. Full variable domain (rest looked up from reference TRBV12-5 and TRBJ1-1): DARVTQTPRHKVTEMGQEVTMRCQPILGHNTVFWYRQTMMQGLELLAYFRNRAPLDDSGMPKDRFSAEMPDATLATLKIQPSEPRDSAVYFCASHGTGNTEASFGQGTRLTVV.

On this clonotype itself: An end of the junction does not agree with germline; a read error may underlie this. In DNA, the CDR3 is TGTGCCAACAGTCTTGACCAGCGCATCTCTGGAAACAGCATATATTTT. Translated: CANSLDQRISGNSIYF. The V and J genes are TRBV12-3 or TRBV12-4 and TRBJ1-3, with D uncertain. The CDR3 has 16 residues.

This clonotype was detected a few times. The chain uses TRBV5-4 and TRBJ1-6, with D possibly TRBD1 on 6 matching bases. The CDR3 runs to 12 residues. Per the germline V gene, CDR1 is SGHNT and CDR2 is YYREEE (reference sequence). Trimming took 6 bases from V and 10 from J, leaving 11 bases between them. CDR3 in DNA: TGTGCCAGCATCGGACAGAGGTCACCCCTCCACTTT. This encodes CASIGQRSPLHF.

V gene TRBV12-3 or TRBV12-4 combines with J gene TRBJ2-5; 9 bases are shared with TRBD2. The CDR3 length is 13 residues. CDR3 nucleotides: TGTGACAGTTCGCTAGCGGGAATGGGGACCCAGTACTTC. It yields the protein CDSSLAGMGTQYF.

A word on this clonotype: A much larger clone lies a single base off, so this may be a read error. The chain has TRBV5-1 and TRBJ2-7; 9 nucleotides line up with TRBD2. The CDR3 totals 14 residues. Germline V gene lookup returns CDR1 SGHRS and CDR2 YFSETQ. V shed 4 bases, J shed 6 bases, and the junction held 8 bases outside the gene matches. CDR3 in amino acids: CASSVSLAGFEQYF. The DNA of the CDR3 is TGCGCCAGCAGCGTTTCACTAGCGGGCTTCGAGCAGTACTTC.

Concerning this clonotype itself: The junction departs from germline at one end; a sequencing error may be responsible. The genes are TRBV5-1 and TRBJ2-3, with D possibly called TRBD1 or TRBD2 (5 bases each). This CDR3 comprises 14 residues. Germline CDR1 reads SGHRS; CDR2 reads YFSETQ. CDR3 loop: CASSPGTNTDTQFF. The CDR3 DNA reads as TGCGCCAGCAGCCCTGGGACCAACACAGATACGCAGTTTTTT.

As regards this clonotype: An end of the junction does not agree with germline; a read error may underlie this. This rearrangement joins TRBV11-2 to TRBJ2-2; D ambiguous. Germline V gene sequence: CDR1 SGHAT, CDR2 FQNNGV. CDR3 size: 14 residues. CDR3: CVSSIDPDARELFF. The CDR3 DNA follows: TGTGTCAGCAGCATAGACCCGGACGCCCGGGAGCTGTTTTTT. The whole variable domain, filled in from reference TRBV11-2 and TRBJ2-2, reads EAGVAQSPRYKIIEKRQSVAFWCNPISGHATLYWYQQILGQGPKLLIQFQNNGVVDDSQLPKDRFSAERLKGVDSTLKIQPAKLEDSAVYLCVSSIDPDARELFFGEGSRLTVL.

To note about this clonotype: One junction end disagrees with the germline gene, perhaps due to a read error. The V gene is TRBV12-3 or TRBV12-4, the J gene TRBJ2-1; a weak D match, TRBD2 (5 bases). This CDR3 contains 14 residues. In nucleotides, the CDR3 is TGTGCCAGCAGTCCTGCGGGTGGCTCCAATGAACAGTTCTTC. It is translated as CASSPAGGSNEQFF.